A selection of T cell receptor beta chains follows, all from one sample in a study of early T cells in non-severe SARS-CoV-2 infection. MiXCR, run by TCRdb on the 5' RACE reads, gives a single entry per CDR3 protein. The sample contains some 40,000 distinct CDR3 sequences, around 6% of which appear only once. The material sequenced was whole blood, taken at baseline. The receptors originated from an adult who was a healthcare worker with PCR-confirmed SARS-CoV-2 infection or an uninfected control (not recorded which). CDR3s include the opening cysteine and the closing phenylalanine or tryptophan. D genes are given only for firm matches. For some rows the clone size is stated as once, few or many, or as a class when expanded; others skip it.

d_call,v_call,clone_size,j_call,cdr3_nt,cdr3_aa
NA,TRBV7-6,many,TRBJ1-6,TGTGCCAGCAGCTTAGGAAAGGACGCTGGTAATTCACCCCTCCACTTT,CASSLGKDAGNSPLHF
TRBD2,TRBV25-1,NA,TRBJ2-5,TGTGCCAGCCGCGCCGGGACTAGCGGGAGTTCGGAGACCCAGTACTTC,CASRAGTSGSSETQYF
TRBD2,TRBV4-2,many,TRBJ2-5,TGTGCCAGCAGCCAAGGCACTAGCGGGGGTTCGGAGACCCAGTACTTC,CASSQGTSGGSETQYF
NA,TRBV29-1,NA,TRBJ2-5,TGCAGCGTTGACGGGGGCCAAGAGACCCAGTACTTC,CSVDGGQETQYF
NA,TRBV6-4,NA,TRBJ1-6,TGTGCCAGCGGAGGGTTCCGGGGCGCCTATAATTCACCCCTCCACTTT,CASGGFRGAYNSPLHF
TRBD1,TRBV5-1,many,TRBJ1-5,TGCGCCAGCAGCTGGGATCGATGGGACAGGGATTTTCGGCCCCAGCATTTT,CASSWDRWDRDFRPQHF
TRBD2,TRBV20-1,many,TRBJ2-7,TGCAGTGCCTCCAGCGGGGGGCTGATCGAGCAGTACTTC,CSASSGGLIEQYF
NA,TRBV20-1,many,TRBJ2-3,TGCAGTGCTAGTCGCTACACAGATACGCAGTATTTT,CSASRYTDTQYF
TRBD2,TRBV5-4,many,TRBJ2-2,TGTGCCAGCAGCCCGGCCGTATTAGCGGGAGGTGGCGGGGAGCTGTTTTTT,CASSPAVLAGGGGELFF
NA,TRBV29-1,few,TRBJ1-4,TGCAGCGTTGCTGAGGTTAGCGAAAAACTGTTTTTT,CSVAEVSEKLFF
TRBD2,TRBV3-1,few,TRBJ2-1,TGTGCCAGCAGCCAAGAGCGGGCTAGCGGGAGGGGTAGTGAGCAGTTCTTC,CASSQERASGRGSEQFF
NA,TRBV9,many,TRBJ1-6,TGTGCCAGCAGCGTAAGTGACGGGACTCGATCACCCCTCCACTTT,CASSVSDGTRSPLHF
NA,TRBV5-1,few,TRBJ2-1,TGCGCCAGCAGCTTGTTGGGTAGGAGCGGCCGGTACAATGAGCAGTTCTTC,CASSLLGRSGRYNEQFF
NA,TRBV5-4,NA,TRBJ2-7,TGTGCCAGCAGCAGAGAACTAGGATCCACCTACGAGCAGTACTTC,CASSRELGSTYEQYF
NA,TRBV7-9,many,TRBJ1-1,TGTGCCAGCAGCTTAGCCTCCCAGGGGAGTACTGAAGCTTTCTTT,CASSLASQGSTEAFF
NA,TRBV19,many,TRBJ2-4,TGTGCCAGTAGTATGGGTTCAAAAAACATTCAGTACTTC,CASSMGSKNIQYF
NA,TRBV5-1,many,TRBJ2-1,TGCGCCAGCAGCTTGCGGCTAGCGCGTTACAATGAGCAGTTCTTC,CASSLRLARYNEQFF
NA,TRBV9,many,TRBJ1-1,TGTGCCAGCAGCGTAGGACAGGAAAACACTGAAGCTTTCTTT,CASSVGQENTEAFF
NA,TRBV19,many,TRBJ2-7,TGTGCCAGTAGTGCGCCGGGGCGGGAGCAGTACTTC,CASSAPGREQYF
TRBD1,TRBV6-1,many,TRBJ1-2,TGTGCCAGCAGCTACGACAGGGGGCAGAATGGCTACACCTTC,CASSYDRGQNGYTF
NA,TRBV25-1,NA,TRBJ1-4,TGTGCCAGCAGGCGTCCGGGGCGGGGTAATGAAAAACTGTTTTTT,CASRRPGRGNEKLFF
NA,TRBV29-1,few,TRBJ2-1,TGCAGCGTTGCTAGCGCTGGTTACAATGAGCAGTTCTTC,CSVASAGYNEQFF
NA,TRBV6-1,few,TRBJ1-5,TGTGCCAGCAGAGGCGAAGTGATCGTCCAGCCCCAGCATTTT,CASRGEVIVQPQHF
TRBD1,TRBV19,few,TRBJ2-1,TGTGCCAGTAGTAGGACCGGGACAGGGTTCTACAATGAGCAGTTCTTC,CASSRTGTGFYNEQFF
TRBD2,TRBV28,many,TRBJ2-6,TGTGCCACCACGGGAGGACGCCGCTCTGGGGCCAACGTCCTGACTTTC,CATTGGRRSGANVLTF
TRBD1,TRBV5-1,NA,TRBJ1-1,TGCGCCAGCAGCTTGGCGCAGGGGGCGCGGGTGGCTGAAGCTTTCTTT,CASSLAQGARVAEAFF
NA,TRBV2,many,TRBJ1-6,TGTGCCAGCGCACCGAGAGCCCTTAGCTCCTATAATTCACCCCTCCACTTT,CASAPRALSSYNSPLHF
TRBD1,TRBV3-1,many,TRBJ2-5,TGTGCCAGCAGCCTCCGCGGGACAGGGTACCAAGAGACCCAGTACTTC,CASSLRGTGYQETQYF
TRBD2,TRBV6-1,many,TRBJ2-3,TGTGCCAGCAGTGAAGCTAGCGGGAGCCCAGATACGCAGTATTTT,CASSEASGSPDTQYF
NA,TRBV6-1,few,TRBJ1-2,TGTGCCAGCAGTGAAGCCGATAAGGGCGCGGCTGGCTACACCTTC,CASSEADKGAAGYTF
NA,TRBV11-2,NA,TRBJ2-1,TGTGCCAGCGTTCCGCGAGGCCGGGGGGCAAGAAATGAGCAGTTCTTC,CASVPRGRGARNEQFF
NA,TRBV29-1,many,TRBJ1-4,TGCAGCGCCCTGAGCCCTGGTGAAAAACTGTTTTTT,CSALSPGEKLFF
NA,TRBV7-2,many,TRBJ2-5,TGTGCCAGCAGCTCCCTAGGAGGGCGAGAGACCCAGTACTTC,CASSSLGGRETQYF
NA,TRBV4-2,many,TRBJ2-2,TGTGCCAGCAGCCAAGATTCCACCAGGGGGGCTAACACCGGGGAGCTGTTTTTT,CASSQDSTRGANTGELFF
NA,TRBV12-3/TRBV12-4,NA,TRBJ2-7,TGTGCCAGCAGTGTGCAGGGAAACTACGAGCAGTACTTC,CASSVQGNYEQYF
TRBD1,TRBV7-2,many,TRBJ2-5,TGTGCCAGCAGCCTAGACAGGGGGCTAGAGACCCAGTACTTC,CASSLDRGLETQYF
NA,TRBV9,NA,TRBJ2-5,TGTGCCAGCAGCGTAGACGGCCCAGCCCAAGAGACCCAGTACTTC,CASSVDGPAQETQYF
TRBD1,TRBV7-2,many,TRBJ1-1,TGTGCCAGCAGCTCTCCGGGACAGAGCACTGAAGCTTTCTTT,CASSSPGQSTEAFF
TRBD1,TRBV11-2,many,TRBJ1-1,TGTGCCAGCACCAGACCCGGACAGGGCCTTGAAGCTTTCTTT,CASTRPGQGLEAFF
TRBD2,TRBV20-1,few,TRBJ2-1,TGCAGTGCTAGTTCTCTAGCGGCGGGGGTTGGAGATGAGCAGTTCTTC,CSASSLAAGVGDEQFF
TRBD2,TRBV7-3,many,TRBJ2-3,TGTGCCAGCAGCTTAATCGGTAGCGGGGGGGCCGATACGCAGTATTTT,CASSLIGSGGADTQYF
TRBD1,TRBV7-9,many,TRBJ2-7,TGTGCCATTTTGACAGGGAGCTACGAGCAGTACTTC,CAILTGSYEQYF
NA,TRBV11-2,many,TRBJ2-5,TGTGCCAGCAGCTTGTTAGAGACCCAGTACTTC,CASSLLETQYF
NA,TRBV7-8,NA,TRBJ2-6,TGTGCCAGCAGCCAGACTAGTCATGGGGCCAACGTCCTGACTTTC,CASSQTSHGANVLTF
NA,TRBV27,many,TRBJ2-7,TGTGCCAGCAGTTCCCGACCGGTCTACGAGCAGTACTTC,CASSSRPVYEQYF
TRBD1,TRBV20-1,many,TRBJ1-1,TGCAGTGCTAGCGACAGGGGGCGAAACACTGAAGCTTTCTTT,CSASDRGRNTEAFF
NA,TRBV27,many,TRBJ2-7,TGTGCCAGCAGTGGGGCTGGCTACGAGCAGTACTTC,CASSGAGYEQYF
NA,TRBV29-1,many,TRBJ1-2,TGCAGCGTTGAACTAGATGGGGGGCCTGGCTACACCTTC,CSVELDGGPGYTF
NA,TRBV7-2,many,TRBJ2-3,TGTGCCAGCAGCTTAGCGTGTTGCGCAGATACGCAGTATTTT,CASSLACCADTQYF
TRBD1,TRBV7-8,many,TRBJ1-5,TGTGCCAGCAGCTTCCGGGACAGGGGGACGGGGTCCCAGCATTTT,CASSFRDRGTGSQHF
TRBD2,TRBV10-3,many,TRBJ2-1,TGTGCCATCAGCGATAGCGGGGACTCCTACAATGAGCAGTTCTTC,CAISDSGDSYNEQFF
TRBD1,TRBV7-6,many,TRBJ2-2,TGTGCCAGCAGCCCCCTGACAGGGAGAGGCACCGGGGAGCTGTTTTTT,CASSPLTGRGTGELFF
TRBD1,TRBV7-9,many,TRBJ1-6,TGTGCCAGCAGCTTAGTTGGAGGGGGCCTTTCACCCCTCCACTTT,CASSLVGGGLSPLHF
NA,TRBV6-6,many,TRBJ2-7,TGTGCCAGCAGCGTAGCGAGGAGCTCCTACGAGCAGTACTTC,CASSVARSSYEQYF